This T cell receptor (beta chain) appears in the sequencing data of a study of blood T cell repertoires in COVID-19. Overall study context: Nucleic acid was either cDNA or gDNA, and it came from T cells, B-cell-depleted T cells, or PBMCs.

TCRdb's table, derived via immunoSEQ multiplex PCR, lists solely in-frame clones and lacks some. The data show fewer than 250,000 clones, with 70% to 90% seen just once and 10% to 14% held by the top ten. This clone showed up just once. V lost 10 bases to trimming and J lost 3 bases, with 15 bases between them. The germline gives CDR1 ENHRY, CDR2 SYGVKD. The CDR3 totals 13 residues. Across 20 to 25 US areas, participants ranged in age from roughly 18 to 95 years. Cohort 3 recovered donors had two negative PCRs, clearance, or symptom resolution. Sequencing input: PBMCs or T cells enriched from blood (not recorded which). This chain uses TRBV10-3 with TRBJ1-1, with D perhaps matching TRBD1 (6 bases). The TCR sequence derives from a man aged 30 to 45 who had recovered from COVID-19. CDR3 in amino acids: CATINQGYTEAFF. CDR3 DNA sequence: TGTGCCACCATTAATCAGGGGTACACTGAAGCTTTCTTT.